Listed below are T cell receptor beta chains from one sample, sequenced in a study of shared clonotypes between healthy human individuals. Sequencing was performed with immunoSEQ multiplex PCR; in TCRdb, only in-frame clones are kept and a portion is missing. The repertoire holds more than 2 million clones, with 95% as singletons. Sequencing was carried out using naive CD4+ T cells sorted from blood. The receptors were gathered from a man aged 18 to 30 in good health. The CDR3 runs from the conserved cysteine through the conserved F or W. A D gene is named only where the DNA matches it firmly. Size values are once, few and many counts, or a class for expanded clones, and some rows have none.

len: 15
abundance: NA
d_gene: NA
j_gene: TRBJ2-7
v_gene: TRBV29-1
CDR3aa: CSVEGLGPSSYEQYF
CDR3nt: TGCAGCGTTGAAGGCCTGGGGCCCAGCTCCTACGAGCAGTACTTC

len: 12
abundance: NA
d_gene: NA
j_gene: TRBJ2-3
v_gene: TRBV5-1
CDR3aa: CASSWDLNTQYF
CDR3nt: TGCGCCAGCAGCTGGGACTTAAATACGCAGTATTTT

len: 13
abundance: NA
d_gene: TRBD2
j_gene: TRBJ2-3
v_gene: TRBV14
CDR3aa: CASSPRRLATQYF
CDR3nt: TGTGCCAGCAGTCCAAGACGACTAGCTACGCAGTATTTT

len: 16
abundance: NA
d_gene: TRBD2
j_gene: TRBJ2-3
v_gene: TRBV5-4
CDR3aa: CASSLGLVAGGDTQYF
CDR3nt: TGTGCCAGCAGCTTGGGGTTGGTAGCGGGCGGCGATACGCAGTATTTT

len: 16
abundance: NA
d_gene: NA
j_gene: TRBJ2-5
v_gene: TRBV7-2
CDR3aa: CASSTGGSLGLETQYF
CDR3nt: TGTGCCAGCAGCACCGGAGGCTCCCTCGGGTTGGAGACCCAGTACTTC

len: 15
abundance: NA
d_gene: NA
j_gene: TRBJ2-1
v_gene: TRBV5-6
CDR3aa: CASSREKGSYNGQFF
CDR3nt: TGTGCCAGCAGCCGAGAGAAGGGCTCCTACAATGGGCAGTTCTTC

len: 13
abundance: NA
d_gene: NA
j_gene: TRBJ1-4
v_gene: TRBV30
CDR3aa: CAWYTGQGEKLFF
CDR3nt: TGTGCCTGGTATACAGGGCAAGGCGAAAAACTGTTTTTT

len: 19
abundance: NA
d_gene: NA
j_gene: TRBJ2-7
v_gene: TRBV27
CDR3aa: CASSSISRGVNPTAYEQYF
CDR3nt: TGTGCCAGCAGTTCAATCAGTAGGGGGGTCAACCCCACTGCCTACGAGCAGTACTTC

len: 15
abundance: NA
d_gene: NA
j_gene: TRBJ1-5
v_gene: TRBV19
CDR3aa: CASSIIWGGNQPQHF
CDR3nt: TGTGCCAGTAGTATTATCTGGGGAGGCAATCAGCCCCAGCATTTT

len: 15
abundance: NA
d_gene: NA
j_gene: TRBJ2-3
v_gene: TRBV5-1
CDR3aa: CASSLGGVGTDTQYF
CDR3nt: TGCGCCAGCAGCTTAGGAGGGGTAGGCACAGATACGCAGTATTTT

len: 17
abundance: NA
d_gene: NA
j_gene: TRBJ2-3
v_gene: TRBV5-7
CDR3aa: CASSFAYRELGTDTQYF
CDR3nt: TGTGCCAGCAGCTTTGCGTACAGGGAGTTGGGCACAGATACGCAGTATTTT

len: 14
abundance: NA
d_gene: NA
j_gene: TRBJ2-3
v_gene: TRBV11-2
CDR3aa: CASSKDGRPDTQYF
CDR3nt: TGTGCCAGCAGCAAAGACGGAAGGCCAGATACGCAGTATTTT

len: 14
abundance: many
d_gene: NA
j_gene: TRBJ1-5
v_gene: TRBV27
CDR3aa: CASTPGQRNQPQHF
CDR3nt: TGTGCCAGCACCCCCGGACAGCGCAATCAGCCCCAGCATTTT

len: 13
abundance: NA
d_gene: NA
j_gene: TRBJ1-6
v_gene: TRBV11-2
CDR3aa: CASSLDLYSPLHF
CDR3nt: TGTGCCAGCAGCTTAGATTTATACTCACCCCTCCACTTT

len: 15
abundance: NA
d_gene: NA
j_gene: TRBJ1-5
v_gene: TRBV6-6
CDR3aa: CASSYDTYSNQPQHF
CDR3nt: TGTGCCAGCAGTTACGACACCTATAGCAATCAGCCCCAGCATTTT

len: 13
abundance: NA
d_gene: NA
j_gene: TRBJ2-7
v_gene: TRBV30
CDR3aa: CAWSVRPFHEQYF
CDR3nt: TGTGCCTGGAGTGTACGTCCCTTCCACGAGCAGTACTTC

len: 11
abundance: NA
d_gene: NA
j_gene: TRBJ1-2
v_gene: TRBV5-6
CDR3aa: CASSLGGRNTF
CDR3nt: TGTGCCAGCAGCTTGGGGGGTAGGAACACCTTC

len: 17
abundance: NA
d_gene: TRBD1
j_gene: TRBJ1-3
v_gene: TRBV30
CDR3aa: CAWSPTGQGTSGNTIYF
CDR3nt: TGTGCCTGGAGTCCCACCGGACAGGGGACCTCTGGAAACACCATATATTTT

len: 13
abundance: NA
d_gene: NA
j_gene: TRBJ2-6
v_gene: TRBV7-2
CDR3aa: CASSFAGANVLTF
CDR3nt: TGTGCCAGCAGCTTCGCTGGGGCCAACGTCCTGACTTTC

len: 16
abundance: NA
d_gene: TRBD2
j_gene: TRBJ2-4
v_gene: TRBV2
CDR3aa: CASIRTSGRATDIQYF
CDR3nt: TGTGCCAGCATTCGGACTAGCGGGAGGGCCACAGACATTCAGTACTTC

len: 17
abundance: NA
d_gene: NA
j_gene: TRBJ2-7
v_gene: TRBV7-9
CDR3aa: CASSPGHGYGEDYEQYF
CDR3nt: TGTGCCAGCAGCCCGGGACACGGGTATGGGGAGGACTACGAGCAGTACTTC

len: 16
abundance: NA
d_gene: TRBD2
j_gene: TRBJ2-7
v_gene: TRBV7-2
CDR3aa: CASSFLAGIGTYEQYF
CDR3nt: TGTGCCAGCAGCTTCCTAGCGGGAATTGGGACCTACGAGCAGTACTTC